This T cell receptor (beta chain) comes out of a study of regulatory T cells in long-lasting Graves disease. Through Arm-PCR of CDR3 regions and iRepertoire HTBI primers, TCR beta libraries were built. TCRdb reprocessed the multiplex PCR reads with MiXCR, giving one entry per CDR3 protein. The sample includes around 420,000 distinct CDR3 sequences, 14% to 15% seen only once; the top ten take approximately 7.8%. This clonotype was seen ten or more times. The time point: newly diagnosed GD, antithyroid drugs for less than 3 months. Isolated PBMC RNA provided the starting material for the TCR library. These data also formed part of another study, on T cells in Graves' hyperthyroidism and ophthalmopathy.

Sequenced material: peripheral blood mononuclear cells (PBMCs), taken at new diagnosis, from a patient treated with antithyroid drugs. The TCR was taken from a woman in her thirties or forties with Graves disease.

The CDR3 loop reads CASSRSRAGEQETQYF. The CDR3 DNA is TGTGCCAGCTCACGCTCTCGGGCAGGAGAGCAAGAGACCCAGTACTTC. The rearrangement links TRBV18 to TRBJ2-5, with D unclear. The length of the CDR3 is 16 residues. Germline loops: CDR1 KGHSH, CDR2 LQKENI. Trimming stripped 4 bases from V and 2 bases from J, with 17 bases between.